This record concerns one TCR beta chain sequence. Germline V gene sequence: CDR1 SGHRS, CDR2 YFSETQ. Trimming took 6 bases from V and 7 from J, leaving 14 bases between them. The CDR3 has 13 amino acids. Per the original data handling: Cell counts per sample came from amplifying reference gene primers. Repertoires were generated with immunoSEQ multiplex PCR, while TCRdb's copy carries only in-frame clones and drops some. The DNA was the basis for D and trimming; V, J and clone size are from that table. Here the sample spans over 150,000 clones, about 85% being singletons. The data stem from a study of blood T cell repertoires in COVID-19. Study as a whole: COVID-19 samples from acute and convalescent phases originated in the United States, Italy and Spain.

The sample consisted of peripheral blood. The chain employs TRBV5-1 and TRBJ2-1; possible D gene TRBD2, 7 bases. The sequence came from a woman in her sixties or seventies with COVID-19, enrolled during active disease. The CDR3 loop reads CASNGGGQNEQFF. The CDR3 bases are TGCGCCAGCAATGGGGGGGGCCAAAATGAGCAGTTCTTC. Supplemented by reference TRBV5-1 and TRBJ2-1, the full variable domain reads KAGVTQTPRYLIKTRGQQVTLSCSPISGHRSVSWYQQTPGQGLQFLFEYFSETQRNKGNFPGRFSGRQFSNSRSEMNVSTLELGDSALYLCASNGGGQNEQFFGPGTRLTVL.